This T cell receptor (beta chain) emerged from a study of T cell repertoires in ileal Crohn's disease. Study-level background: Biopsies of inflamed ileum from the surgical specimen form M0 samples.

For this clone: The antigen is unknown.

TCRdb's copy holds only in-frame clones and misses some; the assay was immunoSEQ multiplex PCR. The data show about 11,000 clones, roughly 91% seen once. Time point here: inflamed ileum from the surgical specimen. Eligibility required adulthood, ileal or ileocolonic Crohn's disease and indicated ileocolonic resection. CDR3 length: 13 residues. The J segment lost 4 bases and the V segment lost 6 bases, leaving 5 bases of the junction unmatched. The germline gives CDR1 LNHDA, CDR2 SQIVND (reference sequence). Findings and limits, study-wide: Mucosal expansions were suggested to be mainly CD8 T cells. Active smokers at surgery had more clonal expansions than non-smokers.

Sequencing was performed on ileal tissue. The chain carries TRBV19 and TRBJ1-1; 7 positions agree with TRBD1. This receptor was identified in an adult with Crohn's disease. CDR3 protein: CASRTGLATEAFF. As DNA, the CDR3 is TGTGCCAGTAGGACAGGGTTGGCCACTGAAGCTTTCTTT.